The TCR beta chain described here comes from a study of CD8+ T cells in alopecia areata. Documented treatment: oral pan-JAK inhibitor, 5-10 mg twice daily. It was cDNA, reverse transcribed from extracted RNA, that served as the sequencing template. The protocol was immunoSEQ multiplex PCR, while the TCRdb copy is restricted to in-frame clones and leaves out a portion. The profile covers 150,000 to 200,000 clones, with about three fifths appearing a single time and about 0.94% taken by the ten largest. In germline, CDR1 is MNHNS, CDR2 SASEGT. CDR3 size: 13 residues. With 6 bases removed from V and 0 bases from J, the gap between germline ends came to 8 bases.

This receptor was obtained from a human donor with alopecia areata. This chain uses TRBV6-1 with TRBJ2-5; D is uncertain. Sequencing used CD4+ T cells sorted from blood, obtained at week 4, from a patient treated with tofacitinib. CDR3 DNA: TGTGCCAGCAGCCTAGACTACCAAGAGACCCAGTACTTC. This encodes CASSLDYQETQYF.